These T cell receptor beta chains were read from a single sample in a study of blood T cell repertoires in COVID-19. TCRdb's table, derived via immunoSEQ multiplex PCR, lists solely in-frame clones and lacks some. The table includes approximately 220,000 clones, about nine tenths detected once. The source material was PBMCs or T cells enriched from blood (not recorded which). These receptor sequences come from a woman in her thirties with acute COVID-19. Both conserved end residues are part of each CDR3. Some rows have no size entry. The others give once, few or many, or a class for an expanded clone.

V gene: TRBV6-5
clone size: -
J gene: TRBJ1-5
CDR3 protein: CASSSRDSVEDQPQHF

V gene: TRBV3-1/TRBV3-2
clone size: -
J gene: TRBJ1-1
CDR3 protein: CASSQEQGVHTEAFF

V gene: TRBV7-9
clone size: -
J gene: TRBJ2-2
CDR3 protein: CASSPGQGTGELFF

V gene: TRBV3-1/TRBV3-2
clone size: -
J gene: TRBJ1-2
CDR3 protein: CASSLLIFGYGYTF

V gene: TRBV30
clone size: -
J gene: TRBJ1-1
CDR3 protein: CAWSPQGLSWGAFF

V gene: TRBV18
clone size: -
J gene: TRBJ1-2
CDR3 protein: CASSPEDRVHTF

V gene: TRBV15
clone size: -
J gene: TRBJ2-4
CDR3 protein: CATSRGGTAKNIQYF

V gene: TRBV5-6
clone size: -
J gene: TRBJ2-7
CDR3 protein: CASTMTGSYEQYF

V gene: TRBV5-6
clone size: -
J gene: TRBJ2-7
CDR3 protein: CASSLSIGVYEQYF

V gene: TRBV7-6
clone size: once
J gene: TRBJ2-1
CDR3 protein: CASSIAYSGGNEQFF

V gene: TRBV11-3
clone size: few
J gene: TRBJ1-1
CDR3 protein: CASSSQEDTEAFF

V gene: TRBV20-1
clone size: -
J gene: TRBJ1-1
CDR3 protein: CSARKSQEAFF

V gene: TRBV7-9
clone size: -
J gene: TRBJ2-7
CDR3 protein: CASSAGPTYEQYF